The 22 T cell receptor beta chains given below trace back to one sample, sequenced in a study of chronic HIV infection and antiretroviral therapy. TCRdb independently ran MiXCR on the 5' RACE reads; one entry per CDR3 protein. The data contain about 48,000 distinct CDR3 sequences, about 18% of them singletons. The sequenced sample was peripheral blood. The receptor set was obtained from an adult who had HIV and had not received antiretroviral therapy, or was an uninfected healthy control (not recorded which).

A few counts support this clonotype. V and J are TRBV6-5 and TRBJ2-1, with 16 bases lining up with TRBD2. This CDR3 has 18 amino acids. The V and J ends lost 4 bases and 6 bases, in that order; junction bases with no gene match: 9. The germline V gene has CDR1 MNHEY and CDR2 SVGAGI. The CDR3 DNA reads as TGTGCCAGCAGTTCCCACGGGACTAGCGGGAGGGCCAGCAATGAGCAGTTCTTC. Translation gives CASSSHGTSGRASNEQFF.

A few counts support this clonotype. The J gene is TRBJ2-4, the V gene TRBV28; TRBD1 aligns across 12 bases. Per germline, CDR1 MDHEN and CDR2 SYDVKM. J gave up 2 bases and V 8 bases, and 16 bases lay outside the gene matches. The CDR3 runs to 19 residues. The CDR3 here is CASGIWPGQGAGTKNIQYF. The DNA of the CDR3 is TGTGCCAGCGGTATCTGGCCGGGACAGGGGGCCGGGACCAAAAACATTCAGTACTTC. Full variable domain (remainder filled in from reference TRBV28 and TRBJ2-4): DVKVTQSSRYLVKRTGEKVFLECVQDMDHENMFWYRQDPGLGLRLIYFSYDVKMKEKGDIPEGYSVSREKKERFSLILESASTNQTSMYLCASGIWPGQGAGTKNIQYFGAGTRLSVL.

In this sample, this clonotype turned up a few times. The chain uses TRBV11-1 and TRBJ2-7; D ambiguous. V was cut by 3 bases and J by 2 bases, with 8 bases left in between. Germline V lookup: CDR1 SGHAT, CDR2 FQDESV (reference sequence). The CDR3 is 13 residues long. The CDR3: CASSLGNTYEQYF. In DNA, the CDR3 is TGTGCCAGCAGCTTGGGCAACACCTACGAGCAGTACTTC.

Turning to this clonotype: The DNA is omitted, as the CDR3 cannot be located on it reliably, and the CDR3 follows TCRdb's listing. CDR3 amino acids: CASILGRPGYTF. This sequence joins TRBV2 and TRBJ1-2; the D call of TRBD1 is as the table states it, not checked on the DNA. The CDR3 contains 12 residues when both ends are counted. Per the germline V gene, CDR1 is SNHLY and CDR2 is FYNNEI.

This chain uses TRBV3-1 with TRBJ2-2; 7 bases are shared with TRBD2. This CDR3 spans 17 amino acids. Germline CDR1 is LGHDT and CDR2 is YNNKEL (reference sequence). The junction had 10 bases not matched to a gene; V was cut back by 4 bases and J by 2 bases. In nucleotides, the CDR3 is TGTGCCAGCAGCCGGGTCGGGCTAGCGGATAACACCGGGGAGCTGTTTTTT. Translated, it gives CASSRVGLADNTGELFF.

The rearrangement joins TRBV4-1 to TRBJ2-1, with TRBD2 identical over 11 bases. Germline CDR1 reads MGHRA; CDR2 reads YSYEKL. The V gene end was trimmed by 0 bases and the J gene end by 9 bases; junction bases not matched to a gene: 19. There are 20 residues in the CDR3. In DNA, the CDR3 is TGCGCCAGCAGCCAAGATGCGGCTAGCGGGAGGCGTCGAGGGATCGGTGAGCAGTTCTTC. Its translation: CASSQDAASGRRRGIGEQFF.

The chain joins TRBV5-1 to TRBJ2-7; D is undetermined. The CDR3 spans 13 residues. Trimming removed 0 bases from V and 2 bases from J, with 6 bases in between. Germline CDR1 reads SGHRS; CDR2 reads YFSETQ. Here the CDR3 reads CASSLDGAYEQYF. The CDR3 bases are TGCGCCAGCAGCTTGGACGGTGCCTACGAGCAGTACTTC.

This clonotype was detected a few times. This chain connects TRBV28 to TRBJ1-1, with unresolved D. The CDR3 contains 14 residues. With 2 bases removed from V and 1 base from J, the gap between germline ends came to 8 bases. Germline loops: CDR1 MDHEN, CDR2 SYDVKM. This chain's CDR3 is CASSLGPRNTEAFF. DNA for the CDR3: TGTGCCAGCAGTTTAGGCCCTAGGAACACTGAAGCTTTCTTT.

This clonotype was counted only a few times. The chain carries TRBV21-1 and TRBJ1-3; the D call of TRBD1 is as the table states it, not checked on the DNA. TRBV21-1 is an annotated pseudogene. The CDR3 consists of 14 residues. The CDR3 DNA is TGTGCCAGCAGCAAAGCCGGGAATGGAAACACCATATATTTT. Amino acid sequence: CASSKAGNGNTIYF.

This clonotype has more than one count but fewer than ten. The chain recombines TRBV20-1 with TRBJ2-5; TRBD2 agrees at 11 bases. The V segment lost 0 bases and the J segment 4 bases; nucleotides outside the gene matches: 1. Germline V gene lookup returns CDR1 DFQATT and CDR2 SNEGSKA (reference sequence). CDR3 length: 14 residues. The CDR3 nucleotides are TGCAGTGCTAGAGATGGGACTAGCGGAGAGACCCAGTACTTC. Translated, it gives CSARDGTSGETQYF.

This clonotype appeared a few times. The rearrangement uses TRBV28 and TRBJ2-4, with unresolved D. Trimming removed 5 bases at V and 7 bases at J, with 9 bases between. CDR1 MDHEN and CDR2 SYDVKM come from the germline V gene. CDR3 size: 12 residues. This CDR3 is CASSTPQNIQYF. The CDR3, as DNA: TGTGCCAGCAGTACCCCCCAGAACATTCAGTACTTC.

This clonotype was counted ten times or more. The junction shows a germline mismatch at one end, possibly a read error. The genes are TRBV7-7 and TRBJ2-4, with D tentatively TRBD2 (8 bases). The CDR3 consists of 16 residues. Germline V gives CDR1 SSHAT, CDR2 FNYEAQ (reference sequence). CDR3 residues: CASSREGALAKNIQYF. CDR3 DNA sequence: TGTGCTAGCAGCCGGGAGGGGGCTCTAGCCAAAAACATTCAGTACTTC.

This clonotype was seen many times. This chain joins TRBV28 and TRBJ1-3; maybe TRBD1 (6 bases). The CDR3 covers 13 residues. The germline gives CDR1 MDHEN, CDR2 SYDVKM. The V and J ends lost 8 bases and 0 bases respectively, with 8 bases between them. In nucleotides, the CDR3 is TGTGCCAGCGTAGGGGGCTCTGGAAACACCATATATTTT. Translated: CASVGGSGNTIYF. The variable domain in full, completed from reference TRBV28 and TRBJ1-3, reads DVKVTQSSRYLVKRTGEKVFLECVQDMDHENMFWYRQDPGLGLRLIYFSYDVKMKEKGDIPEGYSVSREKKERFSLILESASTNQTSMYLCASVGGSGNTIYFGEGSWLTVV.

The V and J genes are TRBV28 and TRBJ2-3; no firm D call. Deletions cut 0 bases from V and 4 bases from J, with 11 bases between. This CDR3 comprises 15 residues. The germline gives CDR1 MDHEN, CDR2 SYDVKM. The CDR3 protein is CASSLWGSSPDTQYF. CDR3 nucleotide sequence: TGTGCCAGCAGTTTATGGGGAAGTAGCCCAGATACGCAGTATTTT.

This clonotype came up a few times. The chain couples TRBV6-5 to TRBJ2-7; D gene unclear. The CDR3 runs to 13 residues. V was cut by 1 base and J by 6 bases, with 10 bases left in between. CDR1 MNHEY and CDR2 SVGAGI come from the germline V gene. The CDR3 nucleotides are TGTGCCAGCAGTTACTTGGAAGCCTCCGAGCAGTACTTC. Translation gives CASSYLEASEQYF.

This clonotype was picked up a small number of times. This chain connects TRBV24-1 to TRBJ1-3; D is unclear. Germline V CDR1 and CDR2: KGHDR, SFDVKD. The CDR3 extends over 11 amino acids. The germline V and J ends were trimmed by 5 bases and 3 bases, with 1 base remaining between them. Here the CDR3 DNA reads TGTGCCACCAGTGTTGGAAACACCATATATTTT. The encoded protein is CATSVGNTIYF.

This clonotype was picked up a small number of times. The chain is built from TRBV6-2 or TRBV6-3 and TRBJ2-3, with 8 bases matching TRBD1. The CDR3 covers 14 residues. The junction had 4 bases not matched to a gene; V was cut back by 6 bases and J by 2 bases. Per the germline V gene, CDR1 is MNHEY and CDR2 is SVGEGT. The CDR3: CASSRTGTTDTQYF. In DNA, the CDR3 is TGTGCCAGCAGCCGGACAGGGACCACAGATACGCAGTATTTT.

This clonotype has a handful of counts. This rearrangement joins TRBV7-9 to TRBJ2-3; D unresolved. Trimming cost V 2 bases and J 9 bases, with 9 bases left between them. Germline CDR1 and CDR2: SEHNR and FQNEAQ (reference sequence). CDR3 length equals 12 residues. The CDR3 loop reads CASSLWQETQYF. Written as DNA, the CDR3 is TGTGCCAGCAGCTTATGGCAGGAAACGCAGTATTTT.

In its sample, this clonotype was seen a few times. The rearrangement joins TRBV20-1 to TRBJ1-2; a weak D match, TRBD1 (6 bases). Trimming cost V 7 bases and J 4 bases, with 25 bases left between them. The germline CDR1 and CDR2 sequences are DFQATT and SNEGSKA (reference sequence). This CDR3 region has 16 residues. The chain's CDR3 is CSVYPPAWGASYGYTF. The CDR3 region has the DNA TGCAGTGTCTATCCCCCCGCGTGGGGGGCCTCCTATGGCTACACCTTC.

The chain carries TRBV28 and TRBJ1-1; perhaps TRBD1 as D (6 bases). The CDR3 runs 13 residues. Germline CDR1 reads MDHEN; CDR2 reads SYDVKM. The V end lost 10 bases, the J end lost 4 bases, and 16 bases lay between the germline ends. CDR3 region: CAIQGWFVTEAFF. Written as DNA, the CDR3 is TGTGCCATACAGGGTTGGTTCGTCACTGAAGCTTTCTTT. Looking up the rest from reference TRBV28 and TRBJ1-1 gives the full variable domain: DVKVTQSSRYLVKRTGEKVFLECVQDMDHENMFWYRQDPGLGLRLIYFSYDVKMKEKGDIPEGYSVSREKKERFSLILESASTNQTSMYLCAIQGWFVTEAFFGQGTRLTVV.

This clonotype has ten or more counts. This chain links TRBV20-1 with TRBJ1-6; D is unresolved. Trimming removed 6 bases from V and 7 bases from J, with 13 bases in between. The CDR3 is 13 amino acids. Germline assignment: CDR1 DFQATT and CDR2 SNEGSKA (reference sequence). The CDR3 here is CSAPPGSNSPLHF. Here the CDR3 DNA reads TGCAGTGCCCCTCCGGGCTCAAATTCACCCCTCCACTTT.

J is TRBJ1-2 and V is TRBV29-1; a weak D match, TRBD1 (6 bases). V dropped 2 bases and J dropped 8 bases, with 12 bases sitting between them. CDR1 SQVTM and CDR2 ANQGSEA come from the germline V gene. CDR3 size: 12 residues. CDR3 loop: CSVEPHRAGYTF. The CDR3 DNA sequence: TGCAGCGTTGAACCCCACAGGGCCGGCTACACCTTC.